This T cell receptor (beta chain) came from a study of blood T cell repertoires in COVID-19. Study-wide background: Collection of acute and convalescent COVID-19 samples took place in the United States, Italy and Spain. T cells, B-cell-depleted T cells, or PBMCs supplied cDNA or gDNA.

Seattle participants joined during active infection and were tracked over time. Libraries were prepared by immunoSEQ multiplex PCR; TCRdb keeps only in-frame clonotypes and omits some of them. Of roughly 120,000 clones listed, around 90% are singletons. This CDR3 contains 15 residues. From germline, CDR1 is MGHRA and CDR2 YSYEKL. V was pared by 1 base and J by 0 bases, with 7 bases between. The sample taken for sequencing was peripheral blood. The chain employs TRBV4-1 and TRBJ2-1, with D possibly matching TRBD2 (5 bases). The source of this sequence is a man aged 60 to 69 with COVID-19, enrolled during active disease. CDR3 DNA sequence: TGCGCCAGCAGCCAAGGCCGGGACTCCTACAATGAGCAGTTCTTC. Translation: CASSQGRDSYNEQFF.